The 18 T cell receptor beta chains below all came from one sample that was sequenced in a study of T cells after yellow fever vaccination (dated by TCRdb to between 2017 and 2020). Libraries came from 5' RACE. Instrument on record: Illumina NovaSeq 6000. TCRdb reanalyzed the raw reads on its own, using fastp at Q25 for trimming and MiXCR for clone calling, and kept in-frame beta chains. Every entry covers one CDR3 protein and lists the most common genes and DNA from its rows. The sample table contains about 320,000 distinct CDR3 sequences; only one count was recorded for around 4.4% of them. 19% of the sample is in the top ten clones. This specimen's treatment or condition label, interpreted: live attenuated yellow fever vaccine strain. The specimen comprised PBMCs, sampled 15 days after the yellow fever booster vaccination. These receptor sequences come from a man aged 18 to 35 who received the YFV17D yellow fever vaccine.

This clonotype was picked up many times. The rearrangement joins TRBV7-3 to TRBJ1-1; D unclear. CDR3 length: 15 amino acids. CDR1 SGHTA and CDR2 FQGTGA come from the germline V gene. V lost 5 bases to trimming and J lost 1 base, with 14 bases between them. CDR3 loop: CASSPPLAANTEAFF. CDR3 nucleotides: TGTGCCAGCAGCCCCCCATTGGCGGCGAACACTGAAGCTTTCTTT.

Ten or more counts support this clonotype. The chain combines TRBV12-3 or TRBV12-4 with TRBJ2-5; D uncertain. The V gene lost 8 bases and the J gene lost 5 bases, with 9 bases spanning the gap. The CDR3 has 11 amino acids. For the CDR3, the DNA is TGTGCCAGCGGCAAAGGGGAGACCCAGTACTTC. Protein sequence: CASGKGETQYF.

This clonotype has only a few counts. The chain combines TRBV5-1 with TRBJ2-2; unclear D gene. The CDR3 spans 16 residues. The germline V gene encodes CDR1 SGHRS and CDR2 YFSETQ. V was cut by 1 base and J by 2 bases, with 12 bases left in between. The CDR3 nucleotides read TGCGCCAGCAGCTTGTTTGCAGCAACTAACACCGGGGAGCTGTTTTTT. Its translation is CASSLFAATNTGELFF.

The rearrangement uses TRBV7-8 and TRBJ1-6; 8 nucleotides align to TRBD1. V lost 4 bases to trimming and J lost 4 bases; unmatched junction nucleotides: 9. The CDR3 runs to 17 residues. Germline CDR1 SGHVS, CDR2 FQNEAQ. The CDR3 nucleotides are TGTGCCAGCAGCTCGGACAGGGCGGATCGGTATAATTCACCCCTCCACTTT. Amino acid sequence: CASSSDRADRYNSPLHF. The whole variable domain, filled in from reference TRBV7-8 and TRBJ1-6, reads GAGVSQSPRYKVAKRGQDVALRCDPISGHVSLFWYQQALGQGPEFLTYFQNEAQLDKSGLPSDRFFAERPEGSVSTLKIQRTQQEDSAVYLCASSSDRADRYNSPLHFGNGTRLTVT.

This clonotype was seen repeatedly, ten times or more. In DNA form, the CDR3 reads TGCAGTGCTCAGGACAGGGCGCCTAATGAAAAACTGTTTTTT. Translation: CSAQDRAPNEKLFF. The V gene is TRBV20-1, the J gene TRBJ1-4; 8 nucleotides match TRBD1. The CDR3 length is 14 residues. CDR1 and CDR2 (germline): DFQATT, SNEGSKA (reference sequence). V shed 5 bases and J 3 bases; nucleotides not matched to a gene: 5.

As to this clonotype: A much more abundant neighbour one base away suggests this may be a read error. The chain recombines TRBV5-1 with TRBJ2-3; possible D gene TRBD2, 7 bases. Germline V gene data show CDR1 as SGHRS and CDR2 as YFSETQ. V lost 3 bases to trimming and J lost 5 bases, with 19 bases between them. This CDR3 spans 16 amino acids. The CDR3 loop reads CASSSGYGGHIDTQYF. The CDR3 coding sequence is TGCGCCAGCAGCTCCGGATACGGGGGGCACATAGATACGCAGTATTTT. The full variable domain, with the rest looked up from reference TRBV5-1 and TRBJ2-3, is KAGVTQTPRYLIKTRGQQVTLSCSPISGHRSVSWYQQTPGQGLQFLFEYFSETQRNKGNFPGRFSGRQFSNSRSEMNVSTLELGDSALYLCASSSGYGGHIDTQYFGPGTRLTVL.

This clonotype has a handful of counts. The chain employs TRBV5-5 and TRBJ2-7; TRBD2 aligns across 7 bases. The CDR3 runs 15 residues. Germline lookup yields CDR1 SGHKS and CDR2 YYEKEE (reference sequence). The J segment lost 4 bases and the V segment lost 3 bases, leaving 10 bases of the junction unmatched. CDR3 sequence reads: CASSWEGTSSYEQYV. The CDR3 nucleotides are TGTGCCAGCAGCTGGGAGGGAACTTCATCGTACGAGCAGTACGTC.

The V gene is TRBV7-3, the J gene TRBJ2-3, with 9 bases fitting TRBD1. Per the germline V gene, CDR1 is SGHTA and CDR2 is FQGTGA. There are 17 residues in the CDR3. J lost 4 bases, V lost 0 bases, and 8 bases had no gene match. The CDR3 sequence: CASSLTSGTGFSDTQYF. The CDR3 bases are TGTGCCAGCAGCTTAACCTCCGGGACAGGGTTTTCAGATACGCAGTATTTT.

At least ten counts were recorded for this clonotype. The chain carries TRBV2 and TRBJ1-4; D call uncertain. This CDR3 spans 13 amino acids. Germline V gene lookup returns CDR1 SNHLY and CDR2 FYNNEI. Trimming took off 3 bases at V and 7 bases at J, with 9 bases between the two ends. For the CDR3, the DNA is TGTGCCAGCAGTGAGCTGCGGAGTGAAAAACTGTTTTTT. It encodes CASSELRSEKLFF.

This clonotype turned up a few times. The J gene is TRBJ1-2, the V gene TRBV30, with a tentative D call TRBD1 (5 bases). Germline-derived CDR1 and CDR2 are GTSNPN and SVGIG (reference sequence). CDR3 length: 12 residues. Trimming shortened V by 2 bases and J by 2 bases, and 6 bases separated the two germline ends. As DNA, the CDR3 is TGTGCCTGGAGTTGGGGCAACTATGGCTACACCTTC. The encoded protein is CAWSWGNYGYTF.

This clonotype occurred a few times. In DNA form, the CDR3 reads TGTGCCTGGAGTGTACGTTCTAGCGGGGGTGCTGAGCAGTTCTTC. Translation gives CAWSVRSSGGAEQFF. This chain links TRBV30 with TRBJ2-1; 10 bases are a match to TRBD2. With 0 bases clipped from V and 9 bases from J, the junction kept 8 bases outside the gene matches. The CDR3 length is 15 residues. CDR1 is GTSNPN, CDR2 SVGIG, per germline (reference sequence). The complete variable domain, with remaining parts taken from reference TRBV30 and TRBJ2-1, reads SQTIHQWPATLVQPVGSPLSLECTVEGTSNPNLYWYRQAAGRGLQLLFYSVGIGQISSEVPQNLSASRPQDRQFILSSKKLLLSDSGFYLCAWSVRSSGGAEQFFGPGTRLTVL.

This clonotype was seen many times. This rearrangement joins TRBV12-3 or TRBV12-4 to TRBJ2-3; 11 bases fit TRBD2. CDR3 size: 16 residues. Losses at the gene ends were 2 bases for V and 4 bases for J; bases not matched to a gene: 5. CDR3 residues: CASSLIGSGGADTQYF. In DNA form, the CDR3 reads TGTGCCAGCAGTTTAATTGGTAGCGGGGGGGCAGATACGCAGTATTTT.

This clonotype showed up many times. The chain links TRBV7-2 to TRBJ2-5; D may be TRBD1 (6 bases). The CDR3 is 14 residues long. Trimming took 6 bases from V and 1 from J, leaving 12 bases between them. Germline assignment: CDR1 SGHTA and CDR2 FQGNSA. The CDR3 sequence is CASRKDRIQETQYF. The CDR3 DNA sequence: TGTGCCAGCAGGAAAGACAGGATCCAAGAGACCCAGTACTTC.

The sample holds a few counts of this clonotype. This chain joins TRBV12-3 or TRBV12-4 and TRBJ1-6, with D unclear. V shed 5 bases and J shed 7 bases, with 9 bases lying between them. The CDR3 runs to 13 residues. In nucleotides, the CDR3 is TGTGCCAGCAGTCTCACATGGAATTCACCCCTCCACTTT. This encodes CASSLTWNSPLHF.

There are a few counts of this clonotype. Written as DNA, the CDR3 is TGTGCCAGCAGCGGAGGACAGGGGCATCAGCCCCAGCATTTT. Protein sequence: CASSGGQGHQPQHF. The chain combines TRBV5-6 with TRBJ1-5; 9 bases are shared with TRBD1. Germline V gives CDR1 SGHDT, CDR2 YYEEEE. Germline trimming cut 4 bases from V and 5 bases from J; bases unmatched to any gene: 4. The CDR3 has 14 residues.

This clonotype was found many times. The chain is built from TRBV12-3 or TRBV12-4 and TRBJ2-6; D uncertain. Trimming pared 3 bases from V and 0 bases from J, leaving 21 bases between. This CDR3 spans 20 amino acids. The CDR3 bases are TGTGCCAGCAGTTTTCGGCGTCGGTTGAATTTAAACTCTGGGGCCAACGTCCTGACTTTC. Translated: CASSFRRRLNLNSGANVLTF.

This clonotype appeared many times. This rearrangement joins TRBV9 to TRBJ2-3, with D tentatively TRBD2 (6 bases). The V gene's germline CDR1 is SGDLS and CDR2 YYNGEE. With 4 bases removed from V and 0 bases from J, the gap between germline ends came to 12 bases. The CDR3 length is 15 residues. CDR3 residues: CASSYGGLSTDTQYF. The CDR3 DNA sequence: TGTGCCAGCAGCTACGGGGGACTTAGCACAGATACGCAGTATTTT. Variable domain in full (rest from reference TRBV9 and TRBJ2-3): DSGVTQTPKHLITATGQRVTLRCSPRSGDLSVYWYQQSLDQGLQFLIQYYNGEERAKGNILERFSAQQFPDLHSELNLSSLELGDSALYFCASSYGGLSTDTQYFGPGTRLTVL.

The chain joins TRBV19 to TRBJ1-1; D unclear. This CDR3 has 13 residues. Trimming took off 7 bases at V and 2 bases at J, with 11 bases between the two ends. CDR1 and CDR2 (germline): LNHDA, SQIVND (reference sequence). The CDR3 loop is CASTISLNTEAFF. The CDR3 DNA reads as TGTGCCAGTACAATTTCGTTAAACACTGAAGCTTTCTTT.